This TCR beta chain was sequenced in a study of T cells after yellow fever vaccination. Points from the study as a whole: Most clones from primary vaccination resurfaced after the booster (approximately 95% CD4, over 75% CD8).

Template-switching 5'RACE yielded the TCR cDNA; a universal primer site and UMIs were added in the process. MiXCR, applied by TCRdb to the 5' RACE reads, yields one record per CDR3 protein. The sample lists 200,000 to 300,000 distinct CDR3 sequences; approximately 6.8% were seen once. Germline lookup yields CDR1 DFQATT and CDR2 SNEGSKA (reference sequence). The CDR3 loop spans 12 amino acids. Trimming shortened V by 3 bases and J by 5 bases, and 11 bases separated the two germline ends. This clonotype was seen repeatedly, ten times or more. Its antigen remains unknown. The rearrangement joins TRBV20-1 to TRBJ2-7, with D perhaps matching TRBD2 (6 bases). The sample in question was CD4+ T cells sorted from PBMCs, obtained on the day of the yellow fever booster vaccination. The source of this sequence is a man younger than 40 who received the YFV17D yellow fever vaccine. DNA of the CDR3: TGCAGTGCTAGCGGGAGAAGAAACGAGCAGTACTTC. Its translation is CSASGRRNEQYF.